This TCR beta chain appears in the sequencing data of a study of human T cells and chemical hapten exposure. Points from the study as a whole: In comparison with controls, expanded TCRs gave rise to a significantly larger number of large CDR3 similarity clusters.

Germline V gives CDR1 ENHRY, CDR2 SYGVKD. The V end was cut by 6 bases, the J end by 2 bases, with 7 bases between. The CDR3 length is 13 residues. TCRdb called the RACE reads again in MiXCR, with one record for every CDR3 protein. The table has 250,000 or so distinct CDR3 sequences, roughly 7.7% seen once. Time point denoted: pre-sensitization, week 0. As for treatment: therapeutic diphenylcyclopropenone sensitization with weekly scalp DPC. Comments on this clonotype: Its antigen is not known.

The receptor was derived from a man between 18 and 35 years old with alopecia areata. Some clones in this sample may be carry-over from other donors' samples. The sequencing here drew on whole blood, taken in connection with sensitization to the hapten diphenylcyclopropenone (DPC). The V gene is TRBV10-3, the J gene TRBJ2-2; no clear D gene. DNA for the CDR3: TGTGCCATCAGGAACGCAAACACCGGGGAGCTGTTTTTT. Protein sequence: CAIRNANTGELFF.